The T cell receptor beta chain described here comes from a study of cytomegalovirus exposure and HLA in healthy donors. Findings and limits, study-wide: Immune exposure information comprised only CMV serostatus. For TCR beta chains, V- and J-gene trimming was later linked to a missense DCLRE1C variant.

V was clipped by 6 bases and J by 5 bases; unmatched bases: 7. The CDR3 sequence is 15 residues long. Looked up from germline, CDR1 is LNHNV and CDR2 is YYDKDF (reference sequence). The PCR ran on 60 Vbeta and 13 Jbeta primers. Using immunoSEQ multiplex PCR, the repertoire was profiled, and TCRdb retains in-frame clones only, with some absent. The sample has roughly 43,000 clones; approximately 77% are singletons. Healthy bone marrow donors made up the cohort. As concerns this clone: The antigen is undetermined.

The sequence came from a man aged 30-40 years in good health and CMV-seronegative. The sequencing sample was made of PBMCs. The J gene is TRBJ1-1, the V gene TRBV15, with 12 bases identical to TRBD1. In DNA, the CDR3 is TGTGCCACCAGTCCGGGGACAGGGGGCCGTACTGAAGCTTTCTTT. This gives the protein CATSPGTGGRTEAFF.